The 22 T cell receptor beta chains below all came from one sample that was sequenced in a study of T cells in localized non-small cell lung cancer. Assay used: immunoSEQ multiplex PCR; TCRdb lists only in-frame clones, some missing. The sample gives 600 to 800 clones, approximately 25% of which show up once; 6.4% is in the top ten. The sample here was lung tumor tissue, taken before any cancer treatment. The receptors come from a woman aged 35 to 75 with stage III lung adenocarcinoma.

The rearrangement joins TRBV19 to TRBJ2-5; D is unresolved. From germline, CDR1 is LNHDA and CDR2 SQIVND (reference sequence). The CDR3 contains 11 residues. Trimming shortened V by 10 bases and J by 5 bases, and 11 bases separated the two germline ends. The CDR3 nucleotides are TGTGCCACGAAGTACTGGGAGACCCAGTACTTC. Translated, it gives CATKYWETQYF.

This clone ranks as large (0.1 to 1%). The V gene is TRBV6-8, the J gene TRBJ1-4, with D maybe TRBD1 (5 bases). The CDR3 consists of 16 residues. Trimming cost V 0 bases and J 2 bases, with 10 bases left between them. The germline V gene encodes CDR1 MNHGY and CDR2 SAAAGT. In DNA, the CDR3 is TGTGCCAGCAGTTACTCTTTTCGGGGGACTAATGAAAAACTGTTTTTT. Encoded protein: CASSYSFRGTNEKLFF.

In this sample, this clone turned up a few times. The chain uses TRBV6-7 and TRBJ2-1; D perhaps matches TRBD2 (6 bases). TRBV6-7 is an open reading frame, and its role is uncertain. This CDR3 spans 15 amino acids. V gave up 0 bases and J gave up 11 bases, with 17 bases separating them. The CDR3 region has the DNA TGTGCCAGCAGTTACTCGGGCGGGAAACCCCCCAAGCAGTTCTTC. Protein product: CASSYSGGKPPKQFF.

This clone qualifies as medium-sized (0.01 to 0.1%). Here the CDR3 DNA reads TGTGCCAGCAGCTTGTTAAGCGGGAGATGGTACGAGCAGTACTTC. This codes for CASSLLSGRWYEQYF. This chain connects TRBV11-3 to TRBJ2-7; 8 bases are a match to TRBD2. The CDR3 spans 15 residues. Germline values: CDR1 SGHNT, CDR2 YENEEA. V lost 3 bases and J lost 4; bases outside the gene matches: 8.

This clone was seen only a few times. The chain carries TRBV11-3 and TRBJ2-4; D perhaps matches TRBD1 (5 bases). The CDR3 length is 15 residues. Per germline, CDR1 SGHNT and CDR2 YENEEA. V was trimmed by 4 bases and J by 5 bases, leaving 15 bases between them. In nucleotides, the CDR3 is TGTGCCAGCAGCTCTAGTGACAGATCCCAAAACATTCAGTACTTC. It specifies CASSSSDRSQNIQYF.

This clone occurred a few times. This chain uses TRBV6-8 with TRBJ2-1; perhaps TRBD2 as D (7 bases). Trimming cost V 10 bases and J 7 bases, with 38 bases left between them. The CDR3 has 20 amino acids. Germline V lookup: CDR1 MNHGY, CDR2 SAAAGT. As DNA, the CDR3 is TGTGCCATCCAGGGGCAAAAAGCTAGCGGAGGAGAAAAGTGGGGTAATGAGCAGTTCTTC. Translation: CAIQGQKASGGEKWGNEQFF.

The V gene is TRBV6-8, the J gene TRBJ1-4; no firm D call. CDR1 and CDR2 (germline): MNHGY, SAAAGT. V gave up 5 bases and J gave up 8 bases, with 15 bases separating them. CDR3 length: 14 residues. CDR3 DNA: TGTGCCAGCAGTGCCGAGCCGATAGGGGAAAAACTGTTTTTT. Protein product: CASSAEPIGEKLFF.

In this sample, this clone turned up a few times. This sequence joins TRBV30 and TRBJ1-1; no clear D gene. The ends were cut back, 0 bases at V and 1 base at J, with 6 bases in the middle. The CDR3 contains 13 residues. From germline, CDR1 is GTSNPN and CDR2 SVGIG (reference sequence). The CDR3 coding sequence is TGTGCCTGGAGTGTACCGGGGAACACTGAAGCTTTCTTT. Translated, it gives CAWSVPGNTEAFF.

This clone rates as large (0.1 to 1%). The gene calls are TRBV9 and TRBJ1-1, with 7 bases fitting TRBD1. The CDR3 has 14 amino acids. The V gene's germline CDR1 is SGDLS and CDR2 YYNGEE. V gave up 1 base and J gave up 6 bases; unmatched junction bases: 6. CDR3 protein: CASSVNRGSAEAFF. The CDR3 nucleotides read TGTGCCAGCAGCGTAAACAGGGGTTCCGCTGAAGCTTTCTTT.

DNA of the CDR3: TGTGCCAGCAGTGAGCCGACAGTTACCTATGGCTACACCTTC. Translation gives CASSEPTVTYGYTF. This rearrangement joins TRBV6-8 to TRBJ1-2; possibly TRBD1 for D (5 bases). The CDR3 is 14 residues long. CDR1 MNHGY and CDR2 SAAAGT come from the germline V gene. The V end lost 5 bases, the J end lost 4 bases, and 14 bases lay between the germline ends.

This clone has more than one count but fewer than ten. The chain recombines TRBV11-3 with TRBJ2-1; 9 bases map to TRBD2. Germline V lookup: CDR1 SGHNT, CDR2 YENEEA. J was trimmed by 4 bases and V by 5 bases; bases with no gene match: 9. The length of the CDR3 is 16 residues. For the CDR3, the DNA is TGTGCCAGCAGCCCCCATGTAGCGGGAGTGTACAATGAGCAGTTCTTC. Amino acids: CASSPHVAGVYNEQFF.

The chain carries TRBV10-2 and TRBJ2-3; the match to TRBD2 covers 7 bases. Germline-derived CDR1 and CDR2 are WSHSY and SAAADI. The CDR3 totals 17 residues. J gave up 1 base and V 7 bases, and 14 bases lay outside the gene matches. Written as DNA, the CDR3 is TGCGCCAGCAACATTGGGGGAGGGCCAATCGGCACAGATACGCAGTATTTT. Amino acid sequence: CASNIGGGPIGTDTQYF.

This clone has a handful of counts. The CDR3: CASSQDYGVFGVNSYEQYF. The CDR3 DNA reads TGCGCCAGCAGCCAAGATTATGGGGTGTTCGGGGTAAATTCCTACGAGCAGTACTTC. J is TRBJ2-7 and V is TRBV4-1; possibly TRBD2 for D (5 bases). The CDR3 covers 19 residues. Trimming took off 0 bases at V and 1 base at J, with 22 bases between the two ends. Germline loops: CDR1 MGHRA, CDR2 YSYEKL.

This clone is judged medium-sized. The CDR3 is CASRTSGSGRYEQYF. CDR3 coding DNA: TGTGCCAGCAGAACCTCGGGCAGCGGGAGGTACGAGCAGTACTTC. V usage is TRBV11-3 and J usage is TRBJ2-7; 9 positions agree with TRBD2. Looked up from germline, CDR1 is SGHNT and CDR2 is YENEEA. The V and J ends lost 6 bases and 4 bases, in that order; junction bases with no gene match: 10. The CDR3 sequence is 15 residues long.

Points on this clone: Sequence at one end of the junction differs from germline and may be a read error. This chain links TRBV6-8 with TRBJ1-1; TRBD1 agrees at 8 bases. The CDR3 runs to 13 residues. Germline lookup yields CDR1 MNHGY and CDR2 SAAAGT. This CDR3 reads CAISGTGNTEAFF. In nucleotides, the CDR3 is TGTGCCATCAGTGGGACAGGGAACACTGAAGCTTTCTTT.

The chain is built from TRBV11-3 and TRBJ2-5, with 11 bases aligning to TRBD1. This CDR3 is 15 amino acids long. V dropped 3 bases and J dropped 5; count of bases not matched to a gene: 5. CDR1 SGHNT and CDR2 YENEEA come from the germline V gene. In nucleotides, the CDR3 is TGTGCCAGCAGCTTGGACAGGGGGCGCGAGGAGACCCAGTACTTC. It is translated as CASSLDRGREETQYF.

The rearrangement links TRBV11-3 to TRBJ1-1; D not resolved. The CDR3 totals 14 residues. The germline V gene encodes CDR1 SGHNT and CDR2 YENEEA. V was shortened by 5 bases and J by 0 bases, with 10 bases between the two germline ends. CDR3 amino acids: CASSRLGMNTEAFF. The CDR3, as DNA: TGTGCCAGCAGCCGGTTGGGTATGAACACTGAAGCTTTCTTT.

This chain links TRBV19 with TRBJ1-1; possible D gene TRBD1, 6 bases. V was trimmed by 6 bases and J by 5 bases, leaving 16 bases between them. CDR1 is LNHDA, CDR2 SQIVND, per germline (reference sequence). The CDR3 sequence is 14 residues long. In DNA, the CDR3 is TGTGCCAGTAGCGATCAGGGGTTAGGGACTGAAGCTTTCTTT. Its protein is CASSDQGLGTEAFF.

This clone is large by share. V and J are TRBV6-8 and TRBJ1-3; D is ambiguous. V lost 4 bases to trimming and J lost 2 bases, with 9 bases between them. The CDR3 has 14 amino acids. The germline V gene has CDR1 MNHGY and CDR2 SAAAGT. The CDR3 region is CASSSDFPGNTIYF. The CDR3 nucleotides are TGTGCCAGCAGTTCCGACTTCCCTGGAAACACCATATATTTT.

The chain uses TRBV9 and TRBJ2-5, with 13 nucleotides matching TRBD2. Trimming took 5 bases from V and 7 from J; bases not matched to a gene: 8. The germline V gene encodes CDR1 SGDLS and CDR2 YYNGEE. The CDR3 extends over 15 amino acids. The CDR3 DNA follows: TGTGCCAGCAGTCCCGGACTAGCGGGAGAACTGACCCAGTACTTC. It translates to CASSPGLAGELTQYF.

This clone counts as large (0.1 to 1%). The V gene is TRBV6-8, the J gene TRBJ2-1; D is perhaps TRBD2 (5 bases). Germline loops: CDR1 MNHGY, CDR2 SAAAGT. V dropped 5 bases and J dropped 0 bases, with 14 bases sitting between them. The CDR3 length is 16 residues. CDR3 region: CASSPLAESSYNEQFF. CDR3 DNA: TGTGCCAGCAGTCCTCTAGCTGAGAGCTCCTACAATGAGCAGTTCTTC.

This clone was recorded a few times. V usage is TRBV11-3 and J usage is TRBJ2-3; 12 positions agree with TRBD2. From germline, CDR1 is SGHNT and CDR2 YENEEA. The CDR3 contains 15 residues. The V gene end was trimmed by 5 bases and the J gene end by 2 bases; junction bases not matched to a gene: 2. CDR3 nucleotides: TGTGCCAGCAGCCGACTAGCGGGGGTCACAGATACGCAGTATTTT. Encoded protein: CASSRLAGVTDTQYF.